The rows below give T cell receptor beta chains drawn from one sample of a study of graft-versus-host responses after intestinal transplantation. Antigens for these TCRs are unknown. Data came from immunoSEQ multiplex PCR; TCRdb stores just in-frame clones and leaves some out. The repertoire holds about 93,000 clones, approximately 92% seen once, with less than 0.5% in the top ten. The sequencing here drew on unstimulated CD8+ T cells sorted from spleen or lymph node cells, taken before intestinal transplant. These receptors originate from a human donor who received an intestinal transplant. CDR3s include the opening cysteine and the closing phenylalanine or tryptophan. The D gene is left open where the match is weak. Size tells how often a clone was seen (once, few, many) or the class of an expanded clone, and some rows leave it out.

V	size	J	D	CDR3	DNA
TRBV7-3	NA	TRBJ1-3	NA	CASSFGRDAGNTIYF	TGTGCCAGCAGCTTTGGCAGGGATGCTGGAAACACCATATATTTT
TRBV7-8	NA	TRBJ2-7	NA	CASSLKPEGLAGEQYF	TGTGCCAGCAGCTTAAAACCGGAGGGCCTTGCGGGGGAGCAGTACTTC
TRBV6-1	NA	TRBJ1-5	NA	CASSPNNQPQHF	TGTGCCAGCAGTCCTAACAATCAGCCCCAGCATTTT
TRBV14	once	TRBJ2-5	TRBD2	CASSQDRGLAQETQYF	TGTGCCAGCAGCCAAGACCGAGGACTAGCCCAAGAGACCCAGTACTTC
TRBV9	NA	TRBJ2-2	NA	CASSLSGPGELFF	TGTGCCAGCAGCCTTAGCGGTCCCGGGGAGCTGTTTTTT
TRBV27	once	TRBJ2-7	TRBD2	CASTPGGGHSYEQYF	TGTGCCAGCACCCCCGGGGGGGGGCACTCCTACGAGCAGTACTTC
TRBV6-1	NA	TRBJ2-7	NA	CASSSTGAPGYEQYF	TGTGCCAGCTCGAGCACTGGGGCGCCTGGCTACGAGCAGTACTTC
TRBV9	NA	TRBJ2-1	TRBD2	CASSVEGSVGTSGVNEQFF	TGTGCCAGCAGCGTAGAAGGTAGCGTCGGGACTAGCGGGGTCAATGAGCAGTTCTTC
TRBV4-1	NA	TRBJ2-3	NA	CASSQSPPAELSTDTQYF	TGCGCCAGCAGCCAATCTCCCCCTGCGGAGCTCAGCACAGATACGCAGTATTTT
TRBV2	NA	TRBJ2-6	NA	CAQLLPDRNSGANVLTF	TGTGCCCAATTACTCCCTGACAGAAACTCTGGGGCCAACGTCCTGACTTTC
TRBV6-8	NA	TRBJ1-1	NA	CAKVGGLDTEAFF	TGTGCCAAAGTCGGGGGTTTGGACACTGAAGCTTTCTTT
TRBV5-4	NA	TRBJ2-2	TRBD1	CASSPGQGYTGELFF	TGTGCCAGCAGCCCGGGACAGGGATACACCGGGGAGCTGTTTTTT